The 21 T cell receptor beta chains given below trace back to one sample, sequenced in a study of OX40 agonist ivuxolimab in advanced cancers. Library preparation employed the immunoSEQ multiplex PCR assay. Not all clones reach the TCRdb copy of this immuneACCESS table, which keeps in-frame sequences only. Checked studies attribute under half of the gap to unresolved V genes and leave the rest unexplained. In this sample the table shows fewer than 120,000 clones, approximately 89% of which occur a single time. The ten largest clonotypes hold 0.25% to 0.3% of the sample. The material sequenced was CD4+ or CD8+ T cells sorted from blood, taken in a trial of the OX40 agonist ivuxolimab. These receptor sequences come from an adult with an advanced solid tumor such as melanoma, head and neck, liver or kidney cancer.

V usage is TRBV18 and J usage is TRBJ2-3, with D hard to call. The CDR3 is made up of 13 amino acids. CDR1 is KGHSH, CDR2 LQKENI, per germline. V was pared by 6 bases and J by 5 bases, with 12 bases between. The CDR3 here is CASSIEVEDTQYF. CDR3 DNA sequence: TGTGCCAGCTCGATTGAAGTAGAAGATACGCAGTATTTT.

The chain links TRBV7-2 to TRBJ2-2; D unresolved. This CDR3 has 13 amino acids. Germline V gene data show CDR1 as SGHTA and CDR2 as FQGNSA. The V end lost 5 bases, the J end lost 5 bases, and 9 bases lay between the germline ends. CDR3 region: CASSQGITGELFF. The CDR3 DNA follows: TGTGCCAGCAGCCAAGGAATAACCGGGGAGCTGTTTTTT.

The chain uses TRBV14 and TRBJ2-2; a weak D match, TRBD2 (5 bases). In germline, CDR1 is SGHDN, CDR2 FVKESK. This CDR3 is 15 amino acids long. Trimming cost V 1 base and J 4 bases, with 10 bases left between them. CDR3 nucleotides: TGTGCCAGCAGCCAAGCTCCCGCGGGCACCGGGGAGCTGTTTTTT. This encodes CASSQAPAGTGELFF.

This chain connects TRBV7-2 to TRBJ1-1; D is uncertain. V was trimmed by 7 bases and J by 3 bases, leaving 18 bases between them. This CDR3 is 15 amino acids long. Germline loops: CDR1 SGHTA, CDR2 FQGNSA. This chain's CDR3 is CASTLPGRAYTEAFF. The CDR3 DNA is TGTGCCAGCACCCTACCCGGCCGGGCCTACACTGAAGCTTTCTTT.

Here the CDR3 reads CASSVGKGGDGYTF. In DNA, the CDR3 is TGTGCCAGCAGCGTAGGTAAGGGTGGTGATGGCTACACCTTC. The gene calls are TRBV9 and TRBJ1-2; D gene ambiguous. V was shortened by 0 bases and J by 6 bases, with 12 bases between the two germline ends. This CDR3 is built from 14 residues. Germline V gives CDR1 SGDLS, CDR2 YYNGEE. The full variable domain, rest sourced from reference TRBV9 and TRBJ1-2, is DSGVTQTPKHLITATGQRVTLRCSPRSGDLSVYWYQQSLDQGLQFLIQYYNGEERAKGNILERFSAQQFPDLHSELNLSSLELGDSALYFCASSVGKGGDGYTFGSGTRLTVV.

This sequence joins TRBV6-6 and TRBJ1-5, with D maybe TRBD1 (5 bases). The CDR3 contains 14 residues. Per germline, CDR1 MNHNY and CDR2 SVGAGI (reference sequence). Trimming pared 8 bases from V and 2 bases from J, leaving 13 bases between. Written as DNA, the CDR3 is TGTGCCAGCTCAAATGGAGGGGGCAATCAGCCCCAGCATTTT. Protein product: CASSNGGGNQPQHF.

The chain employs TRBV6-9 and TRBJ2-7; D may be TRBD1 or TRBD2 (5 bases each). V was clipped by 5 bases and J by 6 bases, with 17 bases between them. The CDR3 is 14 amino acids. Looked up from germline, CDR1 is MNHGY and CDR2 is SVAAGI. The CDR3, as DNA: TGTGCCAGCAGTACGGGGACCGGGACGGGCGAGCAGTACTTC. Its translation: CASSTGTGTGEQYF.

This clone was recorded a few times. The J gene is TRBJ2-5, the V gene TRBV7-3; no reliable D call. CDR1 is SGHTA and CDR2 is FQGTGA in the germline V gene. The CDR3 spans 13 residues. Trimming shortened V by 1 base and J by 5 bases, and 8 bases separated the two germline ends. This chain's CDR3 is CASSLNRAETQYF. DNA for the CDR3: TGTGCCAGCAGCTTAAACCGAGCGGAGACCCAGTACTTC.

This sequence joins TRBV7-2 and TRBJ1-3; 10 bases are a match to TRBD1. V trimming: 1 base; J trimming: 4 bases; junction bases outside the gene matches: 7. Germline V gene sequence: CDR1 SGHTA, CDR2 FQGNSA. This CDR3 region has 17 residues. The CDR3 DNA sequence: TGTGCCAGCAGCTTAGACGGGACAGGGGCCTCAGGAAACACCATATATTTT. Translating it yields CASSLDGTGASGNTIYF.

The CDR3 region is CASRRTGDNQPQHF. CDR3 bases: TGTGCCAGCAGACGGACAGGGGACAATCAGCCCCAGCATTTT. The gene calls are TRBV6-4 and TRBJ1-5, with TRBD1 matching over 9 bases. The CDR3 is made up of 14 amino acids. V was clipped by 6 bases and J by 3 bases; unmatched bases: 3. The germline V gene encodes CDR1 MRHNA and CDR2 SNTAGT.

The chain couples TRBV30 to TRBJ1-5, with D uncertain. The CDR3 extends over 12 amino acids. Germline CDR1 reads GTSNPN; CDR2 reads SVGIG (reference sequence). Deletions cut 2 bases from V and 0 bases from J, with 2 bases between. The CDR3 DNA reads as TGTGCCTGGAGTCTTAGCAATCAGCCCCAGCATTTT. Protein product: CAWSLSNQPQHF.

The CDR3: CASTWDSSSYNSPLHF. DNA for the CDR3: TGCGCCAGCACCTGGGACTCGAGCTCCTATAATTCACCCCTCCACTTT. This rearrangement joins TRBV10-2 to TRBJ1-6, with a tentative D call TRBD1 (5 bases). Per the germline V gene, CDR1 is WSHSY and CDR2 is SAAADI. V was shortened by 7 bases and J by 0 bases, with 13 bases between the two germline ends. This CDR3 comprises 16 residues.

The CDR3 DNA sequence: TGTGCCAGCAGCGGGGGAACGGAGACCCAGTACTTC. This encodes CASSGGTETQYF. The chain recombines TRBV11-3 with TRBJ2-5; either TRBD1 or TRBD2 may fit D (5 bases each). The V gene lost 5 bases and the J gene lost 5 bases, with 9 bases spanning the gap. This CDR3 is 12 amino acids long. Germline CDR1 SGHNT, CDR2 YENEEA.

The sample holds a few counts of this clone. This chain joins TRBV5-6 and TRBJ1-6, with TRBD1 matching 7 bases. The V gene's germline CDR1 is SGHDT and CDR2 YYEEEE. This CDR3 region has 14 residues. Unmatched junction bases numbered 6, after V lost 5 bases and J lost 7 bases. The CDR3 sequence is CASREGTANSPLHF. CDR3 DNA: TGTGCCAGCAGGGAGGGGACAGCGAATTCACCCCTCCACTTT. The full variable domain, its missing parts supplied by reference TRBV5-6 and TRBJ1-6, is DAGVTQSPTHLIKTRGQQVTLRCSPKSGHDTVSWYQQALGQGPQFIFQYYEEEERQRGNFPDRFSGHQFPNYSSELNVNALLLGDSALYLCASREGTANSPLHFGNGTRLTVT.

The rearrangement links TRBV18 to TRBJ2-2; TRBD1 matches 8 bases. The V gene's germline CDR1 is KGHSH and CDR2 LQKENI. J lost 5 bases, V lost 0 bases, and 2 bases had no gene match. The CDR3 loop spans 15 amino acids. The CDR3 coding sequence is TGTGCCAGCTCACCACCTCGACAGGGGACCGGGGAGCTGTTTTTT. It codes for CASSPPRQGTGELFF. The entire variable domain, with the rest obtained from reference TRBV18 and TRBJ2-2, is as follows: NAGVMQNPRHLVRRRGQEARLRCSPMKGHSHVYWYRQLPEEGLKFMVYLQKENIIDESGMPKERFSAEFPKEGPSILRIQQVVRGDSAAYFCASSPPRQGTGELFFGEGSRLTVL.

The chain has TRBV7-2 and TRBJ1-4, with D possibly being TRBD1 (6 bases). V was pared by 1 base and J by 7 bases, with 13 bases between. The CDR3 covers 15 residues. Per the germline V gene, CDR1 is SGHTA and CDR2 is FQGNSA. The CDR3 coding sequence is TGTGCCAGCAGCTTAGTTGGCAGGGGTGGTGAAAAACTGTTTTTT. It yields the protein CASSLVGRGGEKLFF.

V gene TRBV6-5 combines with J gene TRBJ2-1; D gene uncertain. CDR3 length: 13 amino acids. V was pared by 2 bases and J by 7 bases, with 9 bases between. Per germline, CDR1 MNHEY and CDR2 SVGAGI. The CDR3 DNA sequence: TGTGCCAGCAGTTACGATCCCCTGAATGAGCAGTTCTTC. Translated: CASSYDPLNEQFF.

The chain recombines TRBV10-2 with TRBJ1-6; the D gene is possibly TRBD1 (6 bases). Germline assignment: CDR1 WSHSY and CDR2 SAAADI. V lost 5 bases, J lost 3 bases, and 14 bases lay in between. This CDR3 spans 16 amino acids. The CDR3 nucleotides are TGCGCCAGCAGTACTACCACAGGGAACTATAATTCACCCCTCCACTTT. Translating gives CASSTTTGNYNSPLHF.

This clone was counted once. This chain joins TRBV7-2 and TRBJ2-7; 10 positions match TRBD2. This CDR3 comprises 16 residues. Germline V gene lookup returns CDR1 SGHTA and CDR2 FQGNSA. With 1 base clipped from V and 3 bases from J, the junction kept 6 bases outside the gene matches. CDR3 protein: CASSLGPWTSGYEQYF. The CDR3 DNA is TGTGCCAGCAGCTTAGGACCTTGGACTAGCGGCTACGAGCAGTACTTC. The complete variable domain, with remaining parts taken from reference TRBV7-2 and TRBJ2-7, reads GAGVSQSPSNKVTEKGKDVELRCDPISGHTALYWYRQSLGQGLEFLIYFQGNSAPDKSGLPSDRFSAERTGGSVSTLTIQRTQQEDSAVYLCASSLGPWTSGYEQYFGPGTRLTVT.

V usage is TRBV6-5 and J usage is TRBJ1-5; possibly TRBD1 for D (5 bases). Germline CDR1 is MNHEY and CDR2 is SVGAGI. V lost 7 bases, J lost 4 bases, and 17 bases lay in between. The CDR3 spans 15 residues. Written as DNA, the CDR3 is TGTGCCAGCATCAGGGAGGGGCTCGGGAATCAGCCCCAGCATTTT. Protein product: CASIREGLGNQPQHF.

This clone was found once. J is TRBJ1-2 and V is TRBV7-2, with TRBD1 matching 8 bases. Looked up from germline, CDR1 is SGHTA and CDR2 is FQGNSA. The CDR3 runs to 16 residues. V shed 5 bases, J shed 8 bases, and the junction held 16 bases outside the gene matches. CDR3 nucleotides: TGTGCCAGCAGCGAGGGGTCGGACAGGGCCCTTCAAGGCTACACCTTC. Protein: CASSEGSDRALQGYTF. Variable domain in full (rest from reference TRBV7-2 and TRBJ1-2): GAGVSQSPSNKVTEKGKDVELRCDPISGHTALYWYRQSLGQGLEFLIYFQGNSAPDKSGLPSDRFSAERTGGSVSTLTIQRTQQEDSAVYLCASSEGSDRALQGYTFGSGTRLTVV.